The present T cell receptor (beta chain) was sequenced within a study of cytomegalovirus exposure and HLA in healthy donors. Study-wide points: Most TCR sequences showed up rarely, but some public TCRs showed up in many donors.

Remarks on this clone: Its antigen remains unknown.

Amplification used 60 Vbeta primers and 13 Jbeta primers. Measured with immunoSEQ multiplex PCR; TCRdb has only the in-frame clones, and not every one. The sample includes under 200,000 clones, approximately 80% of them seen just once. Germline values: CDR1 LNHDA, CDR2 SQIVND (reference sequence). The V gene lost 7 bases and the J gene lost 2 bases, with 10 bases spanning the gap. This CDR3 is 13 amino acids long. The TCR comes from a young woman in good health and CMV-seropositive. V usage is TRBV19 and J usage is TRBJ2-3, with unresolved D. The sequenced sample was PBMCs. CDR3: CASKSRSTDTQYF. The CDR3 coding sequence is TGTGCCAGTAAGAGCAGGTCCACAGATACGCAGTATTTT.